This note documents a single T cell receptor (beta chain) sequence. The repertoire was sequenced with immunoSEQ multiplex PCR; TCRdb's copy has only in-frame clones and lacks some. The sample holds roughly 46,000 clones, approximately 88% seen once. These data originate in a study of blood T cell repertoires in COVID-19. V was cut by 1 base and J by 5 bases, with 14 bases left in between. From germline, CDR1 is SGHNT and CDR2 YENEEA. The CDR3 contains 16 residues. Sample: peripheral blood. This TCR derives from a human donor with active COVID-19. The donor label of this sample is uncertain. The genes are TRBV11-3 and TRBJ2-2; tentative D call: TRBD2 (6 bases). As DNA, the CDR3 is TGTGCCAGCAGCTTAGGAACCGGGGGAAAAACCGGGGAGCTGTTTTTT. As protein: CASSLGTGGKTGELFF. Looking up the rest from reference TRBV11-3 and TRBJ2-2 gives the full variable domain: EAGVVQSPRYKIIEKKQPVAFWCNPISGHNTLYWYLQNLGQGPELLIRYENEEAVDDSQLPKDRFSAERLKGVDSTLKIQPAELGDSAVYLCASSLGTGGKTGELFFGEGSRLTVL.